The T cell receptor (beta chain) described here comes from a study of OX40 agonist ivuxolimab in advanced cancers. For the wider study: Ivuxolimab was an agonistic, fully human IgG2 monoclonal antibody directed against OX40 (CD134), a costimulatory receptor. Intravenous ivuxolimab was administered to patients every 2 weeks at six dose levels: 0.01, 0.1, 0.3, 1.5, 3 and 10 mg/kg. Of the roughly 52 patients in dose escalation, about 20 had hepatocellular carcinoma, some 15 had melanoma, 9 had renal cell carcinoma and 9 had head and neck cancer. The dose-escalation cohort was roughly 87% male with a mean age of around 62 years, ranging from about 20 to 85. Prior anti-PD-1, anti-PD-L1 or anti-CTLA-4 therapy was permitted, and checkpoint inhibitors had been received by under 50% of dose-escalation patients. Partial responses occurred in three dose-escalation patients, of whom one had hepatocellular carcinoma and two had cutaneous melanoma. The purpose of peripheral TCRbeta sequencing was to test whether ivuxolimab changed TCR sequence diversity and led to clonal T-cell expansion. The paper describes the monotherapy dose-escalation part (N = 52 patients) of the phase I trial of ivuxolimab. The research as a whole found: At doses of 0.1 to 3.0 mg/kg, clonal expansion of both CD4+ and CD8+ T cells in blood was seen between baseline and week 6. Antigen specificity was not determined for the clonally expanded peripheral T cells. After ivuxolimab, CD8+ T cells had more expanded clones than CD4+ T cells on average. Partial responders in the 0.1-3.0 mg/kg groups had among the lowest normalized peripheral clonal expansion, especially among CD8+ T cells. Low levels of normalized T-cell clonal expansion were also shown by some nonresponding patients.

This clone was counted once. Its binding antigen is unknown. The input lacks base qualities; no much larger clone sits a single base away. The junction carries 12 bases between V and J, which are trimmed by 1 base and 3 bases respectively. The CDR3 goes from the cysteine to the phenylalanine over 16 residues. CDR3 DNA is the only sequence kept; it has 48 bases, read in frame from the first base. The germline V gene encodes CDR1 PRHDT and CDR2 FYEKMQ (reference sequence). The trial excluded patients who had a history of autoimmune disease or were on systemic immunosuppression. In every dose cohort, peripheral blood was drawn for TCR sequencing at baseline, cycle 4 day 1, and cycle 7 day 1. Samples came from an open-label, multicenter, first-in-human phase I dose-escalation trial of ivuxolimab. Adults with locally advanced or metastatic melanoma, renal cell carcinoma, hepatocellular carcinoma or head and neck squamous cell carcinoma were enrolled in the trial. CD4+ and CD8+ T cells were sorted separately from peripheral blood before TCR sequencing.

Genomic DNA was isolated from the sorted cells so that the TCRbeta CDR3 region could be sequenced. TCRbeta CDR3 regions were sequenced using the immunoSEQ Assay. Not all clones reach the TCRdb copy of this immuneACCESS table, which keeps in-frame sequences only. Checked studies attribute under half of the gap to unresolved V genes and leave the rest unexplained. Counted in this sample were about 80,000 clones; around 87% of them appeared once. More than 0.3% of the sample rests with the top ten. The sample was CD4+ or CD8+ T cells sorted from blood, taken in a trial of the OX40 agonist ivuxolimab. The clonotype originates from an adult with an advanced solid tumor such as melanoma, head and neck, liver or kidney cancer. The chain is made from TRBV13 and TRBJ2-2; the D gene identity is not certain. The CDR3 protein: CASSLVTRRDTGELFF. Here is the DNA: TGTGCCAGCAGCTTAGTCACCCGGCGCGACACCGGGGAGCTGTTTTTT.